A single sample is the source of the 3 T cell receptor beta chains below, sequenced in a study of T cell responses to AZD1222 COVID-19 vaccine. Clones were sequenced by immunoSEQ multiplex PCR, and TCRdb holds only the in-frame ones, with some missing. The table records some 120,000 clones, about 90% of them present only once. The specimen was peripheral blood, collected on day 0 of AZD1222 vaccination. Receptors originate from an adult in good health.

The chain has TRBV29-1 and TRBJ2-1; the match to TRBD2 covers 10 bases. CDR3 length: 15 amino acids. Germline V gene sequence: CDR1 SQVTM, CDR2 ANQGSEA. Trimming removed 6 bases from V and 6 bases from J; junction bases left unmatched: 11. The DNA for the CDR3 is TGCAGCGTCCCTGTCCTAGCGGGAGTTGGCAATGAGCAGTTCTTC. It encodes CSVPVLAGVGNEQFF.

CDR3 amino acids: CASSLSGFLGGKNTEAFF. The CDR3 nucleotides are TGCGCCAGCAGCTTGTCTGGGTTTTTGGGGGGAAAGAACACTGAAGCTTTCTTT. The chain carries TRBV5-1 and TRBJ1-1; D possibly corresponds to TRBD1 (5 bases). The CDR3 length is 18 residues. Trimming stripped 1 base from V and 1 base from J, with 20 bases between. Germline-derived CDR1 and CDR2 are SGHRS and YFSETQ.

This clone was detected once. This chain uses TRBV19 with TRBJ1-2; D unclear. V shed 3 bases and J shed 7 bases, with 24 bases lying between them. The CDR3 contains 17 residues. The germline V gene encodes CDR1 LNHDA and CDR2 SQIVND (reference sequence). DNA for the CDR3: TGTGCCAGTAGTATTCAGAGCGGGAGAACGGACCGCAGTGGCTACACCTTC. It yields the protein CASSIQSGRTDRSGYTF.